The present T cell receptor beta chain was sequenced within a study of shared clonotypes between healthy human individuals. Study observations and caveats: Depth was large, yet rarefaction showed that sorted-subset sequencing was incomplete.

As to this clone: The antigen is undetermined.

Trimming left V 10 bases short and J 0 bases short, with 14 bases between. Germline V gene data show CDR1 as MDHEN and CDR2 as SYDVKM. The CDR3 sequence is 14 residues long. The table came from immunoSEQ multiplex PCR; TCRdb's copy has only in-frame clones and leaves some out. The sample comprises fewer than 400,000 clones, about 74% of which are singletons, and about a tenth rests with the top ten. Material for sequencing was memory CD4+ T cells sorted from blood. The sample's subset: CD45RA-negative fraction. The receptor's source is a man aged 30 to 45 in good health. The chain links TRBV28 to TRBJ2-3; D gene uncertain. This CDR3 reads CAIDGATSTDTQYF. DNA of the CDR3: TGTGCCATTGATGGCGCCACTAGCACAGATACGCAGTATTTT.